This passage covers 32 T cell receptor beta chains from one sample sequenced in a study of cytomegalovirus exposure and HLA in healthy donors. In the PCR, 60 Vbeta and 13 Jbeta primers were used. Assay: immunoSEQ multiplex PCR; the TCRdb copy retains only in-frame clones and omits some. The sample shows over 70,000 clones, approximately 76% of them seen only once. The sample was PBMCs. The receptors come from a male donor in good health and CMV-seronegative.

Concerning this clone: The junction does not match germline at one end; this may be a read error. The chain carries TRBV7-9 and TRBJ1-4; tentative D call: TRBD1 (6 bases). This CDR3 is 17 amino acids long. Germline CDR1 is SEHNR and CDR2 is FQNEAQ (reference sequence). The chain's CDR3 is CSSSLVMAAGEREKLFF. The CDR3 bases are TGTTCCAGCAGCTTAGTTATGGCGGCAGGGGAGAGGGAAAAACTGTTTTTT.

This clone was counted between two and nine times. V gene TRBV7-2 combines with J gene TRBJ2-7; D may be TRBD2 (6 bases). The germline V gene has CDR1 SGHTA and CDR2 FQGNSA. V lost 3 bases to trimming and J lost 0 bases, with 21 bases between them. The CDR3 runs to 18 residues. CDR3 in DNA: TGTGCCAGCAGCTTTAGGAGGGCCGGGACGGGCCTCTCCTACGAGCAGTACTTC. Translated, it gives CASSFRRAGTGLSYEQYF.

V gene TRBV4-1 combines with J gene TRBJ2-1; TRBD1 is a possible D gene (6 bases). CDR3 length equals 12 residues. The germline gives CDR1 MGHRA, CDR2 YSYEKL. The V end lost 4 bases, the J end lost 11 bases, and 12 bases lay between the germline ends. This chain's CDR3 is CASSPQGIQQFF. The CDR3 coding sequence is TGCGCCAGCAGCCCCCAGGGGATCCAGCAGTTCTTC.

The chain recombines TRBV5-1 with TRBJ2-2; D is uncertain. V gave up 4 bases and J gave up 13 bases, with 14 bases separating them. The CDR3 has 12 amino acids. The V gene's germline CDR1 is SGHRS and CDR2 YFSETQ. This chain's CDR3 is CASSQPSEWLFF. CDR3 DNA sequence: TGCGCCAGCAGCCAACCTTCCGAGTGGCTGTTTTTT.

The V call is TRBV10-2, the J call TRBJ1-4; TRBD1 aligns across 10 bases. With 8 bases clipped from V and 3 bases from J, the junction kept 6 bases outside the gene matches. The CDR3 consists of 15 residues. Looked up from germline, CDR1 is WSHSY and CDR2 is SAAADI. In DNA, the CDR3 is TGCGCCAGCGCGGACAGGGGGACGTCTAATGAAAAACTGTTTTTT. Residues: CASADRGTSNEKLFF.

This chain uses TRBV9 with TRBJ2-3; 9 positions match TRBD1. V dropped 3 bases and J dropped 6; count of bases not matched to a gene: 11. There are 16 residues in the CDR3. Germline V CDR1 and CDR2: SGDLS, YYNGEE. The CDR3 is CASSARGDRVTDTQYF. CDR3 DNA: TGTGCCAGCAGCGCCCGTGGGGACAGGGTGACTGATACGCAGTATTTT.

V gene TRBV6-1 combines with J gene TRBJ1-2; D is possibly TRBD1 (6 bases). This CDR3 spans 12 amino acids. Germline-derived CDR1 and CDR2 are MNHNS and SASEGT. V was cut by 5 bases and J by 9 bases, with 13 bases left in between. The CDR3 region has the DNA TGTGCCAGCAGTAACTACAGGGTTAGCTACACCTTC. Its translation is CASSNYRVSYTF.

The rearrangement uses TRBV30 and TRBJ2-3; D is uncertain. Germline V gene lookup returns CDR1 GTSNPN and CDR2 SVGIG (reference sequence). The V end was cut by 5 bases, the J end by 0 bases, with 6 bases between. The CDR3 is 12 residues long. The DNA of the CDR3 is TGTGCCTGGCAGGTTAGCACAGATACGCAGTATTTT. It encodes CAWQVSTDTQYF.

The chain joins TRBV6-4 to TRBJ2-3, with 13 bases that match TRBD2. The CDR3 length is 15 residues. The ends lost 6 bases at V and 3 bases at J; junction bases unmatched: 3. Looked up from germline, CDR1 is MRHNA and CDR2 is SNTAGT. The CDR3 sequence is CASRGTSGATDTQYF. The CDR3 DNA reads as TGTGCCAGCAGAGGGACTAGCGGGGCTACAGATACGCAGTATTTT.

In its sample, this clone was seen a few times. The rearrangement joins TRBV21-1 to TRBJ2-7; the table's TRBD1 call for D was not verified on the DNA. TRBV21-1 is assigned pseudogene status. The CDR3 runs 14 residues. In DNA form, the CDR3 reads TGTGCCAGCAGCAAAGGTACAGCCTACTACGAGCAGTACTTC. Translated, it gives CASSKGTAYYEQYF.

The rearrangement uses TRBV5-1 and TRBJ2-7; no clear D gene. This CDR3 has 12 residues. The germline V gene has CDR1 SGHRS and CDR2 YFSETQ. V lost 0 bases and J 9 bases, leaving 10 bases between the germline ends. The CDR3 nucleotides are TGCGCCAGCAGCTTGGGTCACGGCGGGCAGTACTTC. It specifies CASSLGHGGQYF.

The chain has TRBV14 and TRBJ2-7; no clear D. V dropped 1 base and J dropped 3 bases, with 7 bases sitting between them. Germline loops: CDR1 SGHDN, CDR2 FVKESK. CDR3 length equals 13 residues. CDR3 region: CASSQVPNYEQYF. The CDR3 DNA reads TGTGCCAGCAGCCAAGTCCCTAACTACGAGCAGTACTTC.

This chain joins TRBV2 and TRBJ2-2; tentative D call: TRBD1 (6 bases). CDR3 size: 17 residues. Deletions cut 8 bases from V and 3 bases from J, with 22 bases between. Germline CDR1 and CDR2: SNHLY and FYNNEI. The CDR3 here is CASELRTDPLHTGELFF. Here the CDR3 DNA reads TGTGCCAGCGAACTAAGGACAGACCCATTGCACACCGGGGAGCTGTTTTTT.

The chain is built from TRBV28 and TRBJ2-1, with D perhaps TRBD2 (5 bases). The CDR3 is 15 amino acids. Germline assignment: CDR1 MDHEN and CDR2 SYDVKM. Trimming left V 3 bases short and J 3 bases short, with 12 bases between. The CDR3 region has the DNA TGTGCCAGCAGTTTTCTAGCTACTCGCTACAATGAGCAGTTCTTC. Protein: CASSFLATRYNEQFF.

The J gene is TRBJ1-2, the V gene TRBV5-6; 8 nucleotides line up with TRBD1. CDR1 is SGHDT, CDR2 YYEEEE, per germline. Trimming took 3 bases from V and 9 from J; bases not matched to a gene: 1. The CDR3 runs to 11 residues. CDR3 DNA: TGTGCCAGCAGCTGGGACAGGAGCTACACCTTC. Protein product: CASSWDRSYTF.

The rearrangement links TRBV6-6 to TRBJ1-4, with 7 bases that match TRBD1. The V segment lost 4 bases and the J segment 5 bases; nucleotides outside the gene matches: 4. Germline assignment: CDR1 MNHNY and CDR2 SVGAGI (reference sequence). The CDR3 covers 14 residues. The CDR3 nucleotides read TGTGCCAGCAGTTTGGGGACAGCAAATGAAAAACTGTTTTTT. This gives the protein CASSLGTANEKLFF.

The chain employs TRBV15 and TRBJ2-1; no definite D call. This CDR3 region has 12 residues. CDR1 is LNHNV and CDR2 is YYDKDF in the germline V gene (reference sequence). V lost 5 bases to trimming and J lost 10 bases, with 12 bases between them. This chain's CDR3 is CATSLSLGEQFF. DNA for the CDR3: TGTGCCACCAGCTTATCTCTCGGGGAGCAGTTCTTC.

This clone was recorded once. The chain is built from TRBV7-2 and TRBJ2-3; TRBD2 might be the D (5 bases). This CDR3 has 13 residues. V lost 5 bases, J lost 4 bases, and 10 bases lay in between. Germline V gene lookup returns CDR1 SGHTA and CDR2 FQGNSA. DNA of the CDR3: TGTGCCAGCAGCCCCGGCGGGCCAGATACGCAGTATTTT. This sequence encodes CASSPGGPDTQYF.

In this sample, this clone turned up a few times. This chain connects TRBV9 to TRBJ2-7; 8 bases line up with TRBD2. Germline V gene sequence: CDR1 SGDLS, CDR2 YYNGEE. This CDR3 comprises 15 residues. Trimming at V came to 0 bases and at J to 4 bases, leaving 6 bases not matched to a gene. The CDR3 sequence: CASSVESGGAYEQYF. In DNA, the CDR3 is TGTGCCAGCAGCGTAGAATCCGGGGGGGCGTACGAGCAGTACTTC. Variable domain in full (rest from reference TRBV9 and TRBJ2-7): DSGVTQTPKHLITATGQRVTLRCSPRSGDLSVYWYQQSLDQGLQFLIQYYNGEERAKGNILERFSAQQFPDLHSELNLSSLELGDSALYFCASSVESGGAYEQYFGPGTRLTVT.

This clone occurred a few times. The conserved phenylalanine or tryptophan is not found at the CDR3 terminus, so this likely reflects a read error. The DNA is left out, because the CDR3 cannot be placed on it with certainty; the CDR3 is given as TCRdb lists it. J is TRBJ2-4 and V is TRBV19; the table assigns TRBD2, which was not confirmed against the DNA. CDR1 is LNHDA and CDR2 is SQIVND in the germline V gene (reference sequence). The CDR3 is made up of 16 amino acids, end residues included. CDR3 protein: CASSPAGAGPLNSPRL.

The J gene is TRBJ1-2, the V gene TRBV27, with 9 bases aligning to TRBD1. Trimming cost V 5 bases and J 2 bases; bases outside gene matches: 9. This CDR3 comprises 16 residues. Germline CDR1 is MNHEY and CDR2 is SMNVEV (reference sequence). CDR3 in DNA: TGTGCCAGCAGTCCGGGACAGGGCCTTTTAAACTATGGCTACACCTTC. Translation: CASSPGQGLLNYGYTF.

The chain links TRBV5-3 to TRBJ1-6; tentative D call: TRBD1 (5 bases). TRBV5-3 is known as an ORF, though its function is uncertain. V dropped 4 bases and J dropped 7 bases, with 15 bases sitting between them. This CDR3 is built from 15 residues. CDR3 coding DNA: TGTGCCAGAAGCCGACCACAGGAAAAAAATTCACCCCTCCACTTT. Encoded protein: CARSRPQEKNSPLHF.

This clone was counted only a few times. The rearrangement links TRBV6-5 to TRBJ2-7; 9 positions agree with TRBD1. This CDR3 is 16 amino acids long. Trimming cost V 2 bases and J 3 bases; bases outside gene matches: 8. The V gene's germline CDR1 is MNHEY and CDR2 SVGAGI. In DNA, the CDR3 is TGTGCCAGCAGTTACAAAGGGACAGGGACTTTCTACGAGCAGTACTTC. Translated: CASSYKGTGTFYEQYF.

The chain links TRBV10-3 to TRBJ2-7; tentatively, D is TRBD1 (6 bases). CDR1 is ENHRY, CDR2 SYGVKD, per germline. CDR3 length equals 13 residues. The V end lost 7 bases, the J end lost 0 bases, and 10 bases lay between the germline ends. CDR3 sequence: CAIKGQSSYEQYF. CDR3 in DNA: TGTGCCATCAAAGGACAGAGCTCCTACGAGCAGTACTTC.

The V call is TRBV2, the J call TRBJ2-1; no clear D. CDR1 SNHLY and CDR2 FYNNEI come from the germline V gene. The CDR3 has 12 amino acids. V lost 3 bases to trimming and J lost 10 bases, with 10 bases between them. CDR3: CASSDPTGEQFF. CDR3 coding DNA: TGTGCCAGCAGTGACCCGACCGGGGAGCAGTTCTTC.

The gene calls are TRBV7-2 and TRBJ2-5; D is possibly TRBD1 (6 bases). The DNA end favors TRBJ2-7, so the J call may be wrong. Germline V gives CDR1 SGHTA, CDR2 FQGNSA. The CDR3 length is 15 residues. CDR3 sequence reads: CASSLDGQTSYEQYF. CDR3 bases: TGTGCCAGCAGCTTGGACGGACAGACGTCCTACGAGCAGTACTTC.

The V and J genes are TRBV5-6 and TRBJ1-5; D remains ambiguous. The CDR3 consists of 13 residues. V lost 0 bases and J 4 bases, leaving 5 bases between the germline ends. Germline values: CDR1 SGHDT, CDR2 YYEEEE. The CDR3 nucleotides are TGTGCCAGCAGCTTGGCGGGGAATCAGCCCCAGCATTTT. Its protein is CASSLAGNQPQHF.

This chain connects TRBV27 to TRBJ2-1; 11 bases are a match to TRBD2. Germline V gene sequence: CDR1 MNHEY, CDR2 SMNVEV (reference sequence). This CDR3 has 15 amino acids. With 5 bases clipped from V and 9 bases from J, the junction kept 9 bases outside the gene matches. The CDR3 sequence: CASSVIAGGPIEQFF. Written as DNA, the CDR3 is TGTGCCAGCAGTGTCATAGCGGGAGGGCCCATTGAGCAGTTCTTC.

J is TRBJ2-7 and V is TRBV7-2; D is ambiguous. Trimming cost V 0 bases and J 0 bases, with 15 bases left between them. CDR3 size: 17 residues. The germline gives CDR1 SGHTA, CDR2 FQGNSA. The CDR3 sequence is CASSLALSPGFSYEQYF. CDR3 DNA sequence: TGTGCCAGCAGCTTAGCGCTAAGTCCCGGGTTCTCCTACGAGCAGTACTTC.

The rearrangement joins TRBV4-3 to TRBJ1-4; D perhaps matches TRBD1 (5 bases). Trimming removed 3 bases at V and 7 bases at J, with 21 bases between. The germline CDR1 and CDR2 sequences are LGHNA and YSLEER. This CDR3 contains 17 residues. CDR3 in DNA: TGCGCCAGCAGCCACCCCCACGGTCCAGGGAATAGTGAAAAACTGTTTTTT. This translates into CASSHPHGPGNSEKLFF.

The chain has TRBV28 and TRBJ2-1, with 8 positions matching TRBD2. Per the germline V gene, CDR1 is MDHEN and CDR2 is SYDVKM. With V trimmed by 8 bases and J by 7 bases, 16 bases remained unmatched. The CDR3 length is 16 residues. In nucleotides, the CDR3 is TGTGCCAGCGGGTCATTGGGACTAGGGGGAGGTAATGAGCAGTTCTTC. Its translation: CASGSLGLGGGNEQFF.

The CDR3 DNA is TGTGCCAGCAGCTCGTATTCAGATGTATACACTGAAGCTTTCTTT. It encodes CASSSYSDVYTEAFF. The chain combines TRBV5-8 with TRBJ1-1, with D unclear. V was cut by 3 bases and J by 3 bases, with 15 bases left in between. Germline CDR1 SGHTS, CDR2 YDEGEE. This CDR3 spans 15 amino acids.